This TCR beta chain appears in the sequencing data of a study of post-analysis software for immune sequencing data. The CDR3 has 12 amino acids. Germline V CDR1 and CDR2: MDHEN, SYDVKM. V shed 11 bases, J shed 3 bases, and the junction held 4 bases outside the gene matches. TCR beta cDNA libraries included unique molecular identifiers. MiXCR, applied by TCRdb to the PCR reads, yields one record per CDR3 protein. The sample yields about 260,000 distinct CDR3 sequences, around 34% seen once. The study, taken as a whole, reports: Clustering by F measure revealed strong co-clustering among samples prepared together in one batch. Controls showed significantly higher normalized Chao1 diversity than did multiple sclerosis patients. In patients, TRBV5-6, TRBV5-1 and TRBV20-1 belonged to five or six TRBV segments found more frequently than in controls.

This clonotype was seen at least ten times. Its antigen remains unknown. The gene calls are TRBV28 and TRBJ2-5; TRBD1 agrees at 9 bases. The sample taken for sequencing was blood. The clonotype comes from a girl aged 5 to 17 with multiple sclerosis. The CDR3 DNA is TGTGCCGTACAGGGGGCAGAAGAGACCCAGTACTTC. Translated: CAVQGAEETQYF.